These T cell receptor beta chains were read from a single sample in a study of cytomegalovirus exposure and HLA in healthy donors. Sequencing used immunoSEQ multiplex PCR; TCRdb keeps in-frame clones, though not all of them. In the table there are over 80,000 clones, over 75% of which are singletons. Sequencing was carried out using PBMCs. The receptors derive from a female donor in good health and CMV-seronegative. Each CDR3 is given with its conserved first and last residue. Fields, in order: clone size, D gene, J gene, V gene, CDR3 DNA, CDR3 protein. A D gene is named only where the DNA matches it firmly. Only part of the rows carry a size: once, few, many, or a class if the clone is expanded.

>once|NA|TRBJ2-7|TRBV5-6
TGTGCCAGCAGGCACGACAGTGTGAACGAGCAGTACTTC
CASRHDSVNEQYF
>once|NA|TRBJ1-1|TRBV7-2
TGTGCCAGCAGCTTAGAGGCAGGGATGGCTGAAGCTTTCTTT
CASSLEAGMAEAFF
>NA|NA|TRBJ2-5|TRBV7-2
TGTGCCAGCAGGACAGACAACTCGTACCAAGAGACCCAGTACTTC
CASRTDNSYQETQYF
>NA|TRBD1|TRBJ1-1|TRBV7-3
TGTGCCAGCAGCACGGGACAGGGGACTGAAGCTTTCTTT
CASSTGQGTEAFF
>few|NA|TRBJ1-1|TRBV2
TGTGCCAGCAAAGAAGGGAGAGAGGGAGGTGAAGCTTTCTTT
CASKEGREGGEAFF
>NA|NA|TRBJ1-3|TRBV14
TGTGCCAGCAGCCAAGATTTACGGGGTTCTGGAAACACCATATATTTT
CASSQDLRGSGNTIYF
>NA|NA|TRBJ1-2|TRBV28
TGTGCCAGCAGTTTAGAGAGGGTGGAAGGCTACACCTTC
CASSLERVEGYTF
>NA|NA|TRBJ1-1|TRBV6-5
TGTGCCAGCAGTGCAGGGGTCACTGAAGCTTTCTTT
CASSAGVTEAFF
>NA|NA|TRBJ1-1|TRBV28
TGTGCCAGCAGTTCCCGAGGTCCGTCCGCTGAAGCTTTCTTT
CASSSRGPSAEAFF
>NA|TRBD2|TRBJ2-5|TRBV28
TGTGCCAGCAGTTTTGGAGGGGGTAGCGGGAGATGGAGGGAGACCCAGTACTTC
CASSFGGGSGRWRETQYF
>once|NA|TRBJ2-7|TRBV6-5
TGTGCCAGCAGTTACTCGAAGGGACTGGGATCATACGAGCAGTACTTC
CASSYSKGLGSYEQYF
>NA|TRBD1|TRBJ1-1|TRBV19
TGTGCCAGTAGTGCACGACAGGGATTCACTGAAGCTTTCTTT
CASSARQGFTEAFF
>NA|TRBD1|TRBJ2-7|TRBV5-4
TGTGCCAGCAGCCCGGGACAGGGGTCCTACGAGCAGTACTTC
CASSPGQGSYEQYF
>NA|TRBD1|TRBJ1-1|TRBV9
TGTGCCAGCAGCCCGAGGGGGGGCAGGGGGCACACTGAAGCTTTCTTT
CASSPRGGRGHTEAFF
>NA|NA|TRBJ1-3|TRBV2
TGTGCCAGCATGAAGCAGGTTGCCTCTGGAAACACCATATATTTT
CASMKQVASGNTIYF
>NA|TRBD1|TRBJ1-5|TRBV28
TGTGCCACCAAAACCTACCGGGACAGGGGGCTTTCGAATCAGCCCCAGCATTTT
CATKTYRDRGLSNQPQHF
>NA|TRBD1|TRBJ2-7|TRBV30
TGTGCCTGGTCGTCGAGAGACAGGGACCTCGGGGAGCAGTACTTC
CAWSSRDRDLGEQYF
>few|TRBD1|TRBJ2-1|TRBV6-5
TGTGCCAGCAGTCGACAGGGCTCATCCAATGAGCAGTTCTTC
CASSRQGSSNEQFF
>NA|NA|TRBJ2-3|TRBV29-1
TGCAGCGCCCGGGGAGGGGGAGCAGATACGCAGTATTTT
CSARGGGADTQYF
>few|TRBD1|TRBJ1-1|TRBV28
TGTGCCAGCAGTCCACGTCCCGGGACAGGGAACACTGAAGCTTTCTTT
CASSPRPGTGNTEAFF
>once|TRBD1|TRBJ2-7|TRBV9
TGTGCCAGCAGCCCGACCGGGACAGGGATCTACGAGCAGTACTTC
CASSPTGTGIYEQYF
>few|NA|TRBJ1-2|TRBV5-6
TGTGCCAGCAGCTTGGGGGCTGGCTACACCTTC
CASSLGAGYTF